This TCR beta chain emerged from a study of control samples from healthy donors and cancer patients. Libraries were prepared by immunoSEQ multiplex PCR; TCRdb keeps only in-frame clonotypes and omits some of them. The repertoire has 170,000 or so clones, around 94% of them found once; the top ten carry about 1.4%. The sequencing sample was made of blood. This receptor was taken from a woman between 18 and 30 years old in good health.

The CDR3 DNA follows: TGTGCCAGCAAGGAATACAATGAGCAGTTCTTC. As protein: CASKEYNEQFF. The chain links TRBV2 to TRBJ2-1, with no clear D. Germline CDR1 and CDR2: SNHLY and FYNNEI. The length of the CDR3 is 11 residues. V was trimmed by 7 bases and J by 4 bases, leaving 5 bases between them.